What follows describes a single T cell receptor (beta chain). These data originate in a study of monozygotic twins with inflammatory bowel disease. TCRdb reprocessed the 5' RACE reads, keeping one entry per CDR3 protein, no DNA. Its table lists approximately 400,000 distinct CDR3 sequences. CDR1 SGDLS and CDR2 YYNGEE come from the germline V gene. This CDR3 comprises 15 residues. The V call is TRBV9, the J call TRBJ1-4; checking the TCRdb D call of TRBD1 is not possible without DNA. The receptor was derived from a human donor with ulcerative colitis or Crohn's disease, or a healthy co-twin of an affected twin (not recorded which). What was sequenced was blood. The CDR3 spells CASSVGGGTNEKLFF. Drawing the rest from reference TRBV9 and TRBJ1-4, the complete variable domain is DSGVTQTPKHLITATGQRVTLRCSPRSGDLSVYWYQQSLDQGLQFLIQYYNGEERAKGNILERFSAQQFPDLHSELNLSSLELGDSALYFCASSVGGGTNEKLFFGSGTQLSVL.